These 24 T cell receptor beta chains originate from one sample sequenced in a study of regulatory T cells in long-lasting Graves disease listed by TCRdb under 2021. Receptors were amplified or captured by multiplex PCR. Sequencing instrument: Illumina HiSeq 4000. TCR beta libraries were built with iRepertoire HTBI primers and Arm-PCR amplification of CDR3 regions. Starting from the raw public reads, TCRdb applied fastp trimming at Q25, assembled clones with MiXCR and retained in-frame beta chains. Every CDR3 protein is listed once, alongside the most common genes and DNA of its rows. In this sample the table shows approximately 690,000 distinct CDR3 sequences, approximately 31% of which occur a single time. In total, the top ten clones hold 40% to 55% of the sample. The intended sense of this specimen's time point label: persistent/refractory GD, antithyroid drugs over 5 years with positive TRAb. For both TCR sequencing and RNA sequencing, RNA was extracted from PBMCs using TRIzol.

The specimen was peripheral blood mononuclear cells (PBMCs), collected when the disease was refractory, from a patient treated with antithyroid drugs. These receptors were taken from a female donor with Graves disease.

The J gene is TRBJ1-6, the V gene TRBV19; TRBD1 aligns across 9 bases. J lost 9 bases, V lost 4 bases, and 7 bases had no gene match. Germline V gene sequence: CDR1 LNHDA, CDR2 SQIVND (reference sequence). The CDR3 spans 15 residues. DNA for the CDR3: TGTGCCAGTAGTACTGGTACAGGGGGCTCTTCACCCCTCCACTTT. This translates into CASSTGTGGSSPLHF.

J is TRBJ1-2 and V is TRBV10-2; D may be TRBD1 (5 bases). With 6 bases removed from V and 7 bases from J, the gap between germline ends came to 15 bases. Per germline, CDR1 WSHSY and CDR2 SAAADI. The CDR3 totals 13 residues. CDR3 nucleotides: TGCGCCAGCAGATCCGGGACCTCAAGTGGCTACACCTTC. Amino acids: CASRSGTSSGYTF.

This chain uses TRBV5-4 with TRBJ1-4; 8 bases match TRBD1. Trimming at V came to 1 base and at J to 7 bases, leaving 6 bases not matched to a gene. Germline CDR1 and CDR2: SGHNT and YYREEE (reference sequence). CDR3 length equals 15 residues. CDR3: CASSLPGGRGEKLFF. DNA for the CDR3: TGTGCCAGCAGCTTGCCAGGGGGCAGGGGTGAAAAACTGTTTTTT.

This clonotype was counted many times. This chain connects TRBV6-9 to TRBJ1-2, with a weak D call TRBD1 (5 bases). The germline V gene encodes CDR1 MNHGY and CDR2 SVAAGI. Trimming removed 3 bases from V and 4 bases from J, with 12 bases in between. The CDR3 is 14 residues long. The CDR3 reads CASSYLGGSYGYTF. Written as DNA, the CDR3 is TGTGCCAGCAGTTACCTCGGGGGTAGCTATGGCTACACCTTC.

CDR3 sequence: CASCAWGTEAFF. In DNA, the CDR3 is TGTGCCAGTTGTGCCTGGGGGACTGAAGCTTTCTTT. The genes are TRBV19 and TRBJ1-1; D perhaps matches TRBD1 (5 bases). The CDR3 sequence is 12 residues long. Germline CDR1 and CDR2: LNHDA and SQIVND (reference sequence). The V end lost 8 bases, the J end lost 5 bases, and 12 bases lay between the germline ends.

There are a few counts of this clonotype. The chain uses TRBV27 and TRBJ2-4; no reliable D call. The CDR3 consists of 14 residues. The ends were cut back, 3 bases at V and 5 bases at J, with 11 bases in the middle. Germline values: CDR1 MNHEY, CDR2 SMNVEV (reference sequence). CDR3 coding DNA: TGTGCCAGCAGTTTCCGTGGGCGTCAAAACATTCAGTACTTC. Its protein product is CASSFRGRQNIQYF.

The V call is TRBV29-1, the J call TRBJ1-5, with D unresolved. This CDR3 is 12 amino acids long. Germline CDR1 SQVTM, CDR2 ANQGSEA. The V and J ends lost 4 bases and 0 bases respectively, with 4 bases between them. As DNA, the CDR3 is TGCAGCGTTGCATCTAGCAATCAGCCCCAGCATTTT. Protein: CSVASSNQPQHF. Variable domain in full (rest from reference TRBV29-1 and TRBJ1-5): SAVISQKPSRDICQRGTSLTIQCQVDSQVTMMFWYRQQPGQSLTLIATANQGSEATYESGFVIDKFPISRPNLTFSTLTVSNMSPEDSSIYLCSVASSNQPQHFGDGTRLSIL.

This chain uses TRBV10-3 with TRBJ1-5; 9 positions agree with TRBD1. The CDR3 is 14 residues long. With V trimmed by 7 bases and J by 5 bases, 6 bases remained unmatched. Germline V gene data show CDR1 as ENHRY and CDR2 as SYGVKD. DNA for the CDR3: TGTGCCATCAAAAGGACAGGGGACGATCAGCCCCAGCATTTT. It specifies CAIKRTGDDQPQHF.

This rearrangement joins TRBV29-1 to TRBJ1-1, with D perhaps matching TRBD1 (5 bases). Germline assignment: CDR1 SQVTM and CDR2 ANQGSEA. The CDR3 is 12 amino acids. The V end lost 3 bases, the J end lost 4 bases, and 9 bases lay between the germline ends. Here the CDR3 DNA reads TGCAGCGTTGATTCAGGGACCACTGAAGCTTTCTTT. It codes for CSVDSGTTEAFF.

V and J are TRBV7-2 and TRBJ2-7, with D hard to call. The germline V and J ends were trimmed by 1 base and 7 bases, with 8 bases remaining between them. CDR3 length: 12 amino acids. Looked up from germline, CDR1 is SGHTA and CDR2 is FQGNSA. The CDR3 sequence: CASSLGDREQYF. The CDR3 DNA follows: TGTGCCAGCAGCTTAGGCGATCGGGAGCAGTACTTC.

This clonotype came up a few times. V is TRBV11-2 and J is TRBJ2-7, with 7 bases fitting TRBD2. Trimming cost V 7 bases and J 7 bases; bases outside gene matches: 13. From germline, CDR1 is SGHAT and CDR2 FQNNGV. This CDR3 comprises 14 residues. The CDR3 reads CASTSPSGTREQYF. The DNA for the CDR3 is TGTGCCAGCACCTCACCCAGCGGGACTCGGGAGCAGTACTTC. The full variable domain, with the rest looked up from reference TRBV11-2 and TRBJ2-7, is EAGVAQSPRYKIIEKRQSVAFWCNPISGHATLYWYQQILGQGPKLLIQFQNNGVVDDSQLPKDRFSAERLKGVDSTLKIQPAKLEDSAVYLCASTSPSGTREQYFGPGTRLTVT.

The rearrangement uses TRBV5-1 and TRBJ1-1, with D unclear. Germline CDR1 reads SGHRS; CDR2 reads YFSETQ. CDR3 length: 13 amino acids. V was clipped by 9 bases and J by 2 bases, with 14 bases between them. The DNA of the CDR3 is TGCGCCACCCGAGACTTGAAAAACACTGAAGCTTTCTTT. It is translated as CATRDLKNTEAFF. Filled out from reference TRBV5-1 and TRBJ1-1, the complete variable domain reads KAGVTQTPRYLIKTRGQQVTLSCSPISGHRSVSWYQQTPGQGLQFLFEYFSETQRNKGNFPGRFSGRQFSNSRSEMNVSTLELGDSALYLCATRDLKNTEAFFGQGTRLTVV.

The V and J genes are TRBV14 and TRBJ1-1; TRBD1 matches at 8 bases. This CDR3 has 15 amino acids. V was pared by 3 bases and J by 3 bases, with 6 bases of the junction left unmatched. Germline lookup yields CDR1 SGHDN and CDR2 FVKESK. CDR3 nucleotide sequence: TGTGCCAGCAGCCAGAAGACAGGGGCGGACACTGAAGCTTTCTTT. Translation gives CASSQKTGADTEAFF.

V usage is TRBV6-5 and J usage is TRBJ2-7; D tentatively fits TRBD1 or TRBD2 (5 bases each). The CDR3 spans 14 residues. With 2 bases removed from V and 4 bases from J, the gap between germline ends came to 12 bases. CDR1 is MNHEY and CDR2 is SVGAGI in the germline V gene. Here the CDR3 reads CASSYGGDLYEQYF. In nucleotides, the CDR3 is TGTGCCAGCAGTTACGGGGGAGACCTATACGAGCAGTACTTC.

This clonotype has a handful of counts. This chain uses TRBV6-1 with TRBJ1-5; 12 bases match TRBD1. CDR3 length: 16 amino acids. Germline CDR1 reads MNHNS; CDR2 reads SASEGT. The junction had 7 bases not matched to a gene; V was cut back by 3 bases and J by 7 bases. The CDR3 region has the DNA TGTGCCAGCAGTGAGTACGGGACAGGGGGCGGACAGCCCCAGCATTTT. This sequence encodes CASSEYGTGGGQPQHF.

J is TRBJ1-1 and V is TRBV6-1; possible D gene TRBD1, 5 bases. CDR3 length: 14 amino acids. Trimming shortened V by 7 bases and J by 4 bases, and 16 bases separated the two germline ends. Germline lookup yields CDR1 MNHNS and CDR2 SASEGT. CDR3 coding DNA: TGTGCCAGCACACGAACCAGGGTCATCACTGAAGCTTTCTTT. Its protein is CASTRTRVITEAFF.

This chain's CDR3 is CSAEGKGGTGNTIYF. Here the CDR3 DNA reads TGCAGCGCCGAGGGGAAAGGGGGCACTGGAAACACCATATATTTT. The chain carries TRBV29-1 and TRBJ1-3, with 7 bases fitting TRBD1. Germline V gives CDR1 SQVTM, CDR2 ANQGSEA. The CDR3 contains 15 residues. J gave up 2 bases and V 7 bases, and 11 bases lay outside the gene matches.

The V call is TRBV27, the J call TRBJ2-3, with D perhaps TRBD1 (8 bases). The CDR3 extends over 16 amino acids. Germline CDR1 MNHEY, CDR2 SMNVEV (reference sequence). V lost 7 bases, J lost 4 bases, and 21 bases lay in between. CDR3: CASINRGGGVADTQYF. Written as DNA, the CDR3 is TGTGCCAGCATAAACAGGGGGGGGGGGGTTGCAGATACGCAGTATTTT.

This clonotype was counted many times. The rearrangement joins TRBV12-3 or TRBV12-4 to TRBJ2-2; D gene ambiguous. The CDR3 is 16 amino acids. V dropped 3 bases and J dropped 0 bases, with 11 bases sitting between them. The CDR3 region has the DNA TGTGCCAGCAGTTTCAGCCTGGACGCGAACACCGGGGAGCTGTTTTTT. This codes for CASSFSLDANTGELFF.

The chain has TRBV12-3 or TRBV12-4 and TRBJ2-7, with D hard to call. Trimming cost V 5 bases and J 5 bases, with 13 bases left between them. The CDR3 has 13 amino acids. As DNA, the CDR3 is TGTGCCAGCAGTGGGGTTTTGGGCCACGAGCAGTACTTC. As protein: CASSGVLGHEQYF.

The sample holds a few counts of this clonotype. The gene calls are TRBV6-2 or TRBV6-3 and TRBJ1-2; D call uncertain. Germline-derived CDR1 and CDR2 are MNHEY and SVGEGT. V was shortened by 6 bases and J by 4 bases, with 6 bases between the two germline ends. The CDR3 extends over 11 amino acids. As DNA, the CDR3 is TGTGCCAGCAGGGGTACCTATGGCTACACCTTC. Protein: CASRGTYGYTF.

The rearrangement links TRBV10-3 to TRBJ2-5; 9 positions agree with TRBD1. The CDR3 consists of 13 residues. With V trimmed by 10 bases and J by 5 bases, 8 bases remained unmatched. In germline, CDR1 is ENHRY, CDR2 SYGVKD. CDR3 in amino acids: CATSRGQGETQYF. Written as DNA, the CDR3 is TGTGCCACCTCAAGAGGACAGGGGGAGACCCAGTACTTC.

This clonotype was seen a handful of times. The rearrangement joins TRBV3-1 to TRBJ1-5; a possible D gene is TRBD1 (5 bases). There are 17 residues in the CDR3. The V end lost 0 bases, the J end lost 2 bases, and 14 bases lay between the germline ends. Germline V gene sequence: CDR1 LGHDT, CDR2 YNNKEL (reference sequence). The CDR3 DNA reads as TGTGCCAGCAGCCAAGACAGGGCAGGAAGAGGCAATCAGCCCCAGCATTTT. This gives the protein CASSQDRAGRGNQPQHF.

This clonotype has a count of ten or more. CDR3: CSARVVYEQYF. The DNA of the CDR3 is TGCAGTGCTAGGGTTGTCTACGAGCAGTACTTC. This sequence joins TRBV20-1 and TRBJ2-7; D not resolved. Germline values: CDR1 DFQATT, CDR2 SNEGSKA (reference sequence). Trimming took 3 bases from V and 3 from J, leaving 6 bases between them. The CDR3 is made up of 11 amino acids.